This TCR beta chain was retrieved from a study of shared clonotypes between healthy human individuals. The study, taken as a whole, reports: Among four donors, roughly 5.4% of naive CD4 clonotypes were found in common.

Once extracted for a subset, genomic DNA was divided evenly among several immunoSEQ plates. Repertoires were generated with immunoSEQ multiplex PCR, while TCRdb's copy carries only in-frame clones and drops some. The data show some 550,000 clones, almost 97% seen once. Partitioning of CD4+ cells yielded a CD45RA+ naive subset and a CD45RA-negative memory subset. The CDR3 is 16 residues long. Trimming removed 6 bases from V and 4 bases from J, with 19 bases in between. Germline V gene lookup returns CDR1 MNHEY and CDR2 SMNVEV (reference sequence). With respect to this clone: Its antigen remains unknown.

The sequence came from a young woman in good health. The V call is TRBV27, the J call TRBJ2-1; D unclear. What was sequenced was naive CD4+ T cells sorted from blood. Subset meaning: CD45RA+ positively selected. This CDR3 is CASSLRSALDYNEQFF. Written as DNA, the CDR3 is TGTGCCAGCAGCCTCAGGTCGGCCCTCGATTACAATGAGCAGTTCTTC.